This entry lists 14 T cell receptor beta chains sequenced from one sample in a study of human T cells and chemical hapten exposure. Time point defined: patch test 2, 6 weeks after DPC sensitization. The treatment denotes: therapeutic diphenylcyclopropenone sensitization with weekly scalp DPC. MiXCR was run by TCRdb on the RACE reads, yielding one entry per CDR3 protein. Here the sample spans roughly 120,000 distinct CDR3 sequences, 9% to 9.5% being singletons. The material was whole blood, obtained in connection with sensitization to the hapten diphenylcyclopropenone (DPC). These receptors were taken from a woman aged 40 to 50 with alopecia areata. Some clones in this sample may be carry-over from other donors' samples.

On this clonotype: This may be a read error, as it is one base from a much larger clone. The V call is TRBV6-2 or TRBV6-3, the J call TRBJ1-5; D remains ambiguous. The CDR3 runs 18 residues. V lost 5 bases and J 9 bases, leaving 29 bases between the germline ends. The germline V gene has CDR1 MNHEY and CDR2 SVGEGT. The CDR3 DNA reads as TGTGCCAGCAGTCTCCTACGGCCTGAAAATATCCTACCTTCGCCCCAGCATTTT. This gives the protein CASSLLRPENILPSPQHF.

The rearrangement joins TRBV3-1 to TRBJ2-5; D perhaps matches TRBD2 (5 bases). Germline CDR1 reads LGHDT; CDR2 reads YNNKEL (reference sequence). Trimming removed 2 bases from V and 2 bases from J, with 12 bases in between. This CDR3 has 15 amino acids. CDR3 in amino acids: CASSQSPAEQETQYF. CDR3 nucleotides: TGTGCCAGCAGCCAATCCCCAGCGGAGCAAGAGACCCAGTACTTC.

This clonotype occurred many times. The chain links TRBV29-1 to TRBJ1-1; a possible D gene is TRBD1 (5 bases). V dropped 7 bases and J dropped 0 bases, with 12 bases sitting between them. This CDR3 region has 13 residues. Looked up from germline, CDR1 is SQVTM and CDR2 is ANQGSEA. Written as DNA, the CDR3 is TGCAGCGGGAGGGGACCTTTGAACACTGAAGCTTTCTTT. Residues: CSGRGPLNTEAFF.

This clonotype was counted many times. CDR3: CASSFSLLTGELFF. CDR3 DNA sequence: TGTGCCAGCAGCTTTTCCCTCCTCACCGGGGAGCTGTTTTTT. J is TRBJ2-2 and V is TRBV5-8, with unresolved D. The CDR3 runs 14 residues. V lost 2 bases and J 4 bases, leaving 9 bases between the germline ends. The germline V gene has CDR1 SGHTS and CDR2 YDEGEE.

At least ten counts were recorded for this clonotype. This rearrangement joins TRBV11-3 to TRBJ2-5; the D gene could be TRBD1 or TRBD2 (5 bases each). The germline CDR1 and CDR2 sequences are SGHNT and YENEEA. The V and J ends lost 5 bases and 5 bases respectively, with 15 bases between them. This CDR3 is 14 amino acids long. This CDR3 reads CASSPGTPAETQYF. The CDR3 bases are TGTGCCAGCAGCCCAGGGACGCCCGCGGAGACCCAGTACTTC.

The chain employs TRBV3-1 and TRBJ2-7, with 9 bases matching TRBD2. Germline CDR1 reads LGHDT; CDR2 reads YNNKEL (reference sequence). The CDR3 sequence is 15 residues long. J was trimmed by 2 bases and V by 0 bases; bases with no gene match: 2. The CDR3 DNA reads as TGTGCCAGCAGCCAAGATGCTAGCGGGGCCTACGAGCAGTACTTC. Translation: CASSQDASGAYEQYF.

This clonotype was observed a handful of times. The chain couples TRBV29-1 to TRBJ1-2; 7 bases line up with TRBD1. Germline V CDR1 and CDR2: SQVTM, ANQGSEA. This CDR3 contains 12 residues. V dropped 7 bases and J dropped 8; count of bases not matched to a gene: 10. The DNA for the CDR3 is TGCAGCGCCACAGCCCCGGACAGGGGCTACACCTTC. Translated, it gives CSATAPDRGYTF.

This clonotype has only a few counts. V gene TRBV21-1 combines with J gene TRBJ1-1; TRBD1 is the table's D call and was not checked against the DNA. TRBV21-1 is shown as a pseudogene. CDR3 length: 17 residues. The CDR3 sequence is CASKAGGIEEEDTEAFF. The CDR3 DNA is TGTGCCAGCAAAGCAGGGGGCATTGAGGAGGAGGACACTGAAGCTTTCTTT.

This clonotype was recorded many times. The rearrangement uses TRBV6-2 or TRBV6-3 and TRBJ2-3; D gene uncertain. V was trimmed by 3 bases and J by 4 bases, leaving 2 bases between them. The germline CDR1 and CDR2 sequences are MNHEY and SVGEGT. The CDR3 covers 11 residues. DNA of the CDR3: TGTGCCAGCAGTTATCCAGATACGCAGTATTTT. Encoded protein: CASSYPDTQYF.

This clonotype was observed a handful of times. The rearrangement uses TRBV7-2 and TRBJ1-4; the match to TRBD1 covers 7 bases. Germline CDR1 reads SGHTA; CDR2 reads FQGNSA. J was trimmed by 4 bases and V by 1 base; bases with no gene match: 6. This CDR3 contains 16 residues. The CDR3 region is CASSLGTGTVNEKLFF. The CDR3 DNA follows: TGTGCCAGCAGCTTAGGGACAGGAACAGTTAATGAAAAACTGTTTTTT.

This clonotype appeared a few times. The V and J genes are TRBV9 and TRBJ1-3; D remains unclear. V lost 1 base and J lost 2, with 7 bases in between. CDR1 is SGDLS, CDR2 YYNGEE, per germline. The CDR3 extends over 14 amino acids. The CDR3 here is CASSVSGPGNTIYF. CDR3 in DNA: TGTGCCAGCAGCGTAAGTGGGCCTGGAAACACCATATATTTT.

This clonotype was seen a few times. The chain has TRBV4-1 and TRBJ1-5; possible D gene TRBD1, 5 bases. With 1 base removed from V and 7 bases from J, the gap between germline ends came to 17 bases. The V gene's germline CDR1 is MGHRA and CDR2 YSYEKL. CDR3 size: 16 residues. The CDR3: CASSQGLVQGAQPQHF. In DNA, the CDR3 is TGCGCCAGCAGCCAAGGGTTAGTGCAGGGCGCCCAGCCCCAGCATTTT.

This clonotype showed up many times. CDR3 residues: CASSRWTGEETQYF. CDR3 in DNA: TGTGCCAGCAGCCGATGGACAGGAGAAGAAACGCAGTATTTT. V gene TRBV21-1 combines with J gene TRBJ2-3; TRBD1, the table's D call, lacks a check against the DNA. TRBV21-1 is a recognized pseudogene. The CDR3 covers 14 residues.

This clonotype was found a few times. J is TRBJ2-2 and V is TRBV5-1, with a tentative D call TRBD2 (5 bases). This CDR3 region has 16 residues. The V gene's germline CDR1 is SGHRS and CDR2 YFSETQ. V was shortened by 4 bases and J by 1 base, with 14 bases between the two germline ends. The CDR3: CASSGLTAGNTGELFF. The CDR3, as DNA: TGCGCCAGCAGCGGACTGACCGCGGGGAACACCGGGGAGCTGTTTTTT.